These T cell receptor beta chains were read from a single sample in a study of post-analysis software for immune sequencing data. TCRdb redid the calling of the PCR reads with MiXCR, one entry per CDR3 protein. This sample has roughly 870,000 distinct CDR3 sequences; around 50% occur once, and the top ten carry approximately 4.4%. Source material: blood. Source of these receptors: a girl aged 5-17 years with multiple sclerosis. Each CDR3 is given with its conserved first and last residue. D genes are given only for firm matches. Size values are once, few and many counts, or a class for expanded clones, and some rows have none.

j_gene,abundance,v_gene,d_gene,CDR3aa,CDR3nt
TRBJ2-5,.,TRBV7-9,TRBD1,CASNTGTEETQYF,TGTGCCAGCAACACCGGGACAGAAGAGACCCAGTACTTC
TRBJ1-1,.,TRBV6-5,.,CASSPTGVWRGAFF,TGTGCCAGCAGCCCGACAGGCGTGTGGCGGGGGGCTTTCTTT
TRBJ2-5,.,TRBV7-9,.,CASSRIQGGETQYF,TGTGCCAGCAGTCGAATTCAGGGAGGAGAGACCCAGTACTTC
TRBJ2-7,.,TRBV9,TRBD2,CASSPRSGIGPEQYF,TGTGCCAGCAGCCCTCGAAGCGGGATTGGCCCCGAGCAGTACTTC
TRBJ2-5,once,TRBV11-2,.,CASSAPGVHTLQETQYF,TGTGCCAGCAGCGCCCCGGGGGTACACACTCTCCAAGAGACCCAGTACTTC
TRBJ2-7,.,TRBV6-1,TRBD2,CASSPLSSGRSSSYEQYF,TGTGCCAGCAGCCCCCTCTCTAGCGGGAGGTCCAGCTCCTACGAGCAGTACTTC
TRBJ2-2,few,TRBV7-9,TRBD1,CASTLDRSNTGELFF,TGTGCCAGCACCTTGGACAGGTCGAACACCGGGGAGCTGTTTTTT
TRBJ2-3,.,TRBV24-1,.,CATSGDQSDTQYF,TGTGCCACCAGTGGTGACCAGTCGGATACGCAGTATTTT
TRBJ2-3,.,TRBV10-3,.,CAISELSAVGYTDTQYF,TGTGCCATCAGTGAGCTCAGTGCGGTGGGGTACACAGATACGCAGTATTTT
TRBJ2-1,few,TRBV5-1,TRBD2,CASGGVAGERGSYNEQFF,TGCGCCAGCGGAGGTGTAGCGGGAGAACGAGGGTCCTACAATGAGCAGTTCTTC
TRBJ1-2,.,TRBV5-6,.,CASSLDAGAVRDYGYTF,TGTGCCAGCAGCTTGGATGCGGGGGCGGTTCGGGACTATGGCTACACCTTC
TRBJ2-3,.,TRBV25-1,.,CASSEPGRMRDTQYF,TGTGCCAGCAGTGAACCGGGCCGAATGAGGGATACGCAGTATTTT
TRBJ1-2,.,TRBV27,.,CASSSTGRLQDGYTF,TGTGCCAGCAGTTCGACGGGGCGCTTGCAGGATGGCTACACCTTC